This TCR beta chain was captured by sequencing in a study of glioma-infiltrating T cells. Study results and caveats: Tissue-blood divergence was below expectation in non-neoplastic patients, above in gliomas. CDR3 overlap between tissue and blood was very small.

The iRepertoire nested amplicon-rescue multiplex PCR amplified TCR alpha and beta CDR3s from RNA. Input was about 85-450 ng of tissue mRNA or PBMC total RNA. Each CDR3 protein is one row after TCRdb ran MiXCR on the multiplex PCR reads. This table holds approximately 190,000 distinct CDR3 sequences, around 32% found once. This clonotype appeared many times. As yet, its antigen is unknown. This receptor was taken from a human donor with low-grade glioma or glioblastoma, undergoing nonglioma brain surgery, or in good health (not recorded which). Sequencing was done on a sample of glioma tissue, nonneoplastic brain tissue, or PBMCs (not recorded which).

This CDR3 reads CASSEAVSYEQYF. CDR3 DNA: TGTGCCAGCAGTGAGGCAGTCTCCTACGAGCAGTACTTC. This rearrangement joins TRBV2 to TRBJ2-7; D unresolved. In germline, CDR1 is SNHLY, CDR2 FYNNEI. The CDR3 totals 13 residues. Trimming removed 3 bases from V and 0 bases from J, with 6 bases in between.